The source of this TCR beta chain is a study of T cell responses to AZD1222 COVID-19 vaccine. Timing groups of about 4 and about 12 weeks for second doses were pooled. The protocol was immunoSEQ multiplex PCR, while the TCRdb copy is restricted to in-frame clones and leaves out a portion. The sample records over 110,000 clones, almost 90% being singletons. About this clone itself: Its antigen is as yet unknown.

The study, taken as a whole, reports: The study reported that nearly half of spike-specific TCRs target unmutated variant regions. The donor cohort was predominantly white British with a female majority, and clonal diversity may have been underestimated.

Deletions cut 4 bases from V and 0 bases from J, with 14 bases between. CDR3 size: 16 residues. Germline-derived CDR1 and CDR2 are SGHRS and YFSETQ. The genes are TRBV5-1 and TRBJ2-4; D assignment may be TRBD1 or TRBD2 (5 bases each). Source: peripheral blood, taken 28 days after the second AZD1222 dose. This TCR came from an adult who received the AZD1222 COVID-19 vaccine. The CDR3 DNA follows: TGCGCCAGCAGCCAAGGGGCAGGGACAGCCAAAAACATTCAGTACTTC. This gives the protein CASSQGAGTAKNIQYF.